Each of the 4 T cell receptor beta chains below was sequenced from the same sample in a study of blood T cell repertoires in COVID-19. TCRdb keeps only in-frame clones here, not all; method: immunoSEQ multiplex PCR. The sample has over 200,000 clones; around 80% are singletons. Material for sequencing was peripheral blood. These receptors all stem from a woman aged 35 to 49 with acute or convalescent COVID-19.

The chain combines TRBV19 with TRBJ2-2; 7 bases align to TRBD1. CDR1 and CDR2 (germline): LNHDA, SQIVND (reference sequence). V gave up 3 bases and J gave up 1 base; unmatched junction bases: 2. The CDR3 loop spans 15 amino acids. The CDR3, as DNA: TGTGCCAGTAGTATCGGACAGGTGAACACCGGGGAGCTGTTTTTT. Protein: CASSIGQVNTGELFF.

J is TRBJ2-1 and V is TRBV20-1; D remains ambiguous. Germline assignment: CDR1 DFQATT and CDR2 SNEGSKA (reference sequence). The CDR3 extends over 14 amino acids. Trimming took off 3 bases at V and 2 bases at J, with 11 bases between the two ends. The CDR3 spells CSASRALTYNEQFF. CDR3 coding DNA: TGCAGTGCTAGTCGAGCCCTCACCTACAATGAGCAGTTCTTC.

This clone has ten or more counts. The V call is TRBV2, the J call TRBJ2-7; 9 nucleotides align to TRBD1. V was clipped by 5 bases and J by 3 bases; unmatched bases: 8. Germline V gene lookup returns CDR1 SNHLY and CDR2 FYNNEI. There are 15 residues in the CDR3. The CDR3 nucleotides are TGTGCCAGCAGTTCTCCGGGACAGGGTTACTACGAGCAGTACTTC. It encodes CASSSPGQGYYEQYF. The entire variable domain, with the rest obtained from reference TRBV2 and TRBJ2-7, is as follows: EPEVTQTPSHQVTQMGQEVILRCVPISNHLYFYWYRQILGQKVEFLVSFYNNEISEKSEIFDDQFSVERPDGSNFTLKIRSTKLEDSAMYFCASSSPGQGYYEQYFGPGTRLTVT.

The chain couples TRBV12-5 to TRBJ1-1, with TRBD1 identical over 8 bases. The CDR3 has 12 residues. V was pared by 3 bases and J by 7 bases, with 1 base of the junction left unmatched. Germline V gene data show CDR1 as LGHNT and CDR2 as FRNRAP. CDR3: CASGLDRGEAFF. In DNA form, the CDR3 reads TGTGCTAGTGGTTTAGACAGGGGTGAAGCTTTCTTT.